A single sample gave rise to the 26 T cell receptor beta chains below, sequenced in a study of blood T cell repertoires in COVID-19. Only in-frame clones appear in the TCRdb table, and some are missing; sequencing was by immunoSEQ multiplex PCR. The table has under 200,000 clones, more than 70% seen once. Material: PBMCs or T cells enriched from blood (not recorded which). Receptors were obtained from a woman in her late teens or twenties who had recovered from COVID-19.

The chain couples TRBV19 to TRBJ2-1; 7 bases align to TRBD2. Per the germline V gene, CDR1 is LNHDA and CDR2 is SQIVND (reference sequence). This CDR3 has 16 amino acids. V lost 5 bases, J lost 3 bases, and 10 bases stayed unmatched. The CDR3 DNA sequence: TGTGCCAGTAGTGACCGACGGGACTACATCTACAATGAGCAGTTCTTC. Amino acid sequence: CASSDRRDYIYNEQFF.

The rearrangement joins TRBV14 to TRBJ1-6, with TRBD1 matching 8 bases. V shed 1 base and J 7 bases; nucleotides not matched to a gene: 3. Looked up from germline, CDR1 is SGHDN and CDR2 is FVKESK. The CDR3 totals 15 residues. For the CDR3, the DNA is TGTGCCAGCAGCCAAGGACAGGGGATGAATTCACCCCTCCACTTT. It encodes CASSQGQGMNSPLHF.

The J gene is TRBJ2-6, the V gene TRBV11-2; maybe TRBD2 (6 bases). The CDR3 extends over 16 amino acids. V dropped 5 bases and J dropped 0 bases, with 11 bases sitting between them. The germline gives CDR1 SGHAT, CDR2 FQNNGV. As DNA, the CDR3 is TGTGCCAGCAGCCCCTTGGGGGGCTCTGGGGCCAACGTCCTGACTTTC. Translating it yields CASSPLGGSGANVLTF.

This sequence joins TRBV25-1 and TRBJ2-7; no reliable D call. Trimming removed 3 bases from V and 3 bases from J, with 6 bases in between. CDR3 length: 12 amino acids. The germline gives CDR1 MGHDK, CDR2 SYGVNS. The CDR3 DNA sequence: TGTGCCAGCAGTGAGTCCCTCTACGAGCAGTACTTC. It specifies CASSESLYEQYF.

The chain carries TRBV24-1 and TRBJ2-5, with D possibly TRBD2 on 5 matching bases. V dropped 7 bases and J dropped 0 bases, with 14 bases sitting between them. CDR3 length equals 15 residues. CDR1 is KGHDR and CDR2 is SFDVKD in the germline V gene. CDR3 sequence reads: CATSGLGKYQETQYF. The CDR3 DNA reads TGTGCCACCAGCGGACTGGGGAAGTACCAAGAGACCCAGTACTTC.

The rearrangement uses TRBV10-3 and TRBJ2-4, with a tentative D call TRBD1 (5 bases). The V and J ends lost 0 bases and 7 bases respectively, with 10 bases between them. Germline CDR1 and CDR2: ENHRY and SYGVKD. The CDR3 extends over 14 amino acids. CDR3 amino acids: CAISESAGINIQYF. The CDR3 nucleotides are TGTGCCATCAGTGAGTCTGCAGGGATTAACATTCAGTACTTC.

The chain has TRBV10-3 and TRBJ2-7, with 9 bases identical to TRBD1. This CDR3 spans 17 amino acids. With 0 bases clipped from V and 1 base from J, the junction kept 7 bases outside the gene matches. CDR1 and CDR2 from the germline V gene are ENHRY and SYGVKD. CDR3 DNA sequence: TGTGCCATCAGTGAGTCTGGGAGCGGGACAGGGTCCTACGAGCAGTACTTC. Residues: CAISESGSGTGSYEQYF.

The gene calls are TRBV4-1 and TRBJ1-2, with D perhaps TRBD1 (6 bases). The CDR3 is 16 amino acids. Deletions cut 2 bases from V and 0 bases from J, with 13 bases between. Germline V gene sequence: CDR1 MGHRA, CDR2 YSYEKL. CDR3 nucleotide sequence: TGCGCCAGCAGCCAAAGTCAGGGGAGAGCTAACTATGGCTACACCTTC. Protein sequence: CASSQSQGRANYGYTF.

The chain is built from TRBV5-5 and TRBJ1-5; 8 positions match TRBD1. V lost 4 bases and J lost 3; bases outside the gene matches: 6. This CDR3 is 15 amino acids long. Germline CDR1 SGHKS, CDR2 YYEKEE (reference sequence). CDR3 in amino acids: CASSHDRGVNQPQHF. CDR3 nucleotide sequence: TGTGCCAGCAGCCATGACAGGGGCGTCAATCAGCCCCAGCATTTT.

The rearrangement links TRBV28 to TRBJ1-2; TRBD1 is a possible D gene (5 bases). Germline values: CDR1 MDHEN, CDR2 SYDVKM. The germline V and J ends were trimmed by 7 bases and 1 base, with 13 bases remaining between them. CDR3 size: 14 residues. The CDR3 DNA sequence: TGTGCCAGCACTAATTCGGGGGTTAACTATGGCTACACCTTC. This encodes CASTNSGVNYGYTF.

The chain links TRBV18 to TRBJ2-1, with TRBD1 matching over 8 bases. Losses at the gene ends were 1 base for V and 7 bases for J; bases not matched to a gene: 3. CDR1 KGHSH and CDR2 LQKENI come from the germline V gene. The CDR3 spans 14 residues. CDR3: CASSPQNRGNEQFF. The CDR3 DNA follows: TGTGCCAGCTCACCACAGAACAGGGGGAATGAGCAGTTCTTC.

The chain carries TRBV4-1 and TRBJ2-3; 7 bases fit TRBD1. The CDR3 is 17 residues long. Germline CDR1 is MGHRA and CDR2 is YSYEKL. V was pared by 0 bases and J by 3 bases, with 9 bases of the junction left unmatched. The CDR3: CASSQEGLSGGTDTQYF. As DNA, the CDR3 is TGCGCCAGCAGCCAAGAGGGTCTCTCAGGGGGAACAGATACGCAGTATTTT.

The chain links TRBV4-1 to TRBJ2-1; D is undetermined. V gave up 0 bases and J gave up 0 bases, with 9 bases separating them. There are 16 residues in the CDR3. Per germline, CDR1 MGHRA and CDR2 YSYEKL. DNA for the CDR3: TGCGCCAGCAGCCAAGACGGCCACAGCTCCTACAATGAGCAGTTCTTC. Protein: CASSQDGHSSYNEQFF.

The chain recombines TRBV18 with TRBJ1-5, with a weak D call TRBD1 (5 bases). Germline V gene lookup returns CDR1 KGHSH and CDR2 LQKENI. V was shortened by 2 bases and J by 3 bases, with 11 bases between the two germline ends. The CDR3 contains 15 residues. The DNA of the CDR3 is TGTGCCAGCTCACCATCAGGGATCTCCAATCAGCCCCAGCATTTT. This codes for CASSPSGISNQPQHF.

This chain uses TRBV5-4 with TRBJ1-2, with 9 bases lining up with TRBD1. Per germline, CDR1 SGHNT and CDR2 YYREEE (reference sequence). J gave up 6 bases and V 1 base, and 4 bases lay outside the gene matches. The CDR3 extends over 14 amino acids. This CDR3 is CASSLTGGQDGYTF. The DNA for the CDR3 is TGTGCCAGCAGCTTGACAGGGGGCCAAGATGGCTACACCTTC.

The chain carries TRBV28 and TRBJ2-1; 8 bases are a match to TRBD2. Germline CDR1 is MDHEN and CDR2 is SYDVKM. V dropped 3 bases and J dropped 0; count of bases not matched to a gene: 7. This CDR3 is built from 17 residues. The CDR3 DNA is TGTGCCAGCAGTTTTGGGGGGAGCGGGGGCTCCTACAATGAGCAGTTCTTC. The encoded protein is CASSFGGSGGSYNEQFF.

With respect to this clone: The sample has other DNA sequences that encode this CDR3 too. The DNA of the CDR3 is TGTGCCAGTAGTATAGGCGGGAATCAGCCCCAGCATTTT. It is translated as CASSIGGNQPQHF. This chain joins TRBV19 and TRBJ1-5; D is undetermined. Germline CDR1 LNHDA, CDR2 SQIVND (reference sequence). Trimming stripped 1 base from V and 4 bases from J, with 5 bases between. The CDR3 is 13 amino acids.

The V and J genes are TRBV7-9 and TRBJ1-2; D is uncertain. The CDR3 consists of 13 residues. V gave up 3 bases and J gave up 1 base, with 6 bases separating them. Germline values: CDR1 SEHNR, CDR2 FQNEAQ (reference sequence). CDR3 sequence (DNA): TGTGCCAGCAGCTTCGACATTAACTATGGCTACACCTTC. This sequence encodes CASSFDINYGYTF.

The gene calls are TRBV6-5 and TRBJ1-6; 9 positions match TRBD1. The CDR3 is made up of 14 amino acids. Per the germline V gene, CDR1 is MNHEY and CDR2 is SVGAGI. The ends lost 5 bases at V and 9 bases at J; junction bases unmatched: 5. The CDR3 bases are TGTGCCAGCAGTCAACCGGGACAGGGTTCACCCCTCCACTTT. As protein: CASSQPGQGSPLHF.

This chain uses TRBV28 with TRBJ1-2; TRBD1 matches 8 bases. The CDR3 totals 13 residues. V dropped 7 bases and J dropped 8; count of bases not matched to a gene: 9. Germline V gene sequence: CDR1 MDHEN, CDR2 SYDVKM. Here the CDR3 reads CASNRGGARGYTF. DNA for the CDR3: TGTGCCAGCAACAGGGGGGGGGCCCGCGGCTACACCTTC.

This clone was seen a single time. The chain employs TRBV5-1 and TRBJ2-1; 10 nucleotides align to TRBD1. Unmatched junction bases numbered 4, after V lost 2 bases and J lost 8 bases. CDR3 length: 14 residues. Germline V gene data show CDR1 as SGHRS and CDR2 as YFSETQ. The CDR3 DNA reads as TGCGCCAGCAGCTTAGGGACAGGGGATGATGAGCAGTTCTTC. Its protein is CASSLGTGDDEQFF.

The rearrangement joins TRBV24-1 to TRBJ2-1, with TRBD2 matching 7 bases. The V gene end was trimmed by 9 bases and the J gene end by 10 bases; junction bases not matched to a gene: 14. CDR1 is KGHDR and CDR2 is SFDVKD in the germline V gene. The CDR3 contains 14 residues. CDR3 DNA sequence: TGTGCCACCGGCCGTCCGCGGGGGACCGACGAGCAGTTCTTC. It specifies CATGRPRGTDEQFF.

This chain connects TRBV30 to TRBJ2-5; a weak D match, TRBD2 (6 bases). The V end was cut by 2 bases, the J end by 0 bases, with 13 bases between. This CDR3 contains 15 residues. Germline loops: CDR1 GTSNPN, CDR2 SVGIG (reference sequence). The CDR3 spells CAWSPFGGDQETQYF. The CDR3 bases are TGTGCCTGGAGTCCTTTCGGGGGTGACCAAGAGACCCAGTACTTC. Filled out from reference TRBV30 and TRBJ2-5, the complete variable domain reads SQTIHQWPATLVQPVGSPLSLECTVEGTSNPNLYWYRQAAGRGLQLLFYSVGIGQISSEVPQNLSASRPQDRQFILSSKKLLLSDSGFYLCAWSPFGGDQETQYFGPGTRLLVL.

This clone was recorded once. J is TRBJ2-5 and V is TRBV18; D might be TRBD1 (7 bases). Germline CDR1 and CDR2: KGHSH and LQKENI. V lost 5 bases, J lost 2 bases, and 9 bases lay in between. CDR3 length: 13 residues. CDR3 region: CASSAGQQETQYF. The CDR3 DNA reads TGTGCCAGCTCAGCGGGACAGCAAGAGACCCAGTACTTC.

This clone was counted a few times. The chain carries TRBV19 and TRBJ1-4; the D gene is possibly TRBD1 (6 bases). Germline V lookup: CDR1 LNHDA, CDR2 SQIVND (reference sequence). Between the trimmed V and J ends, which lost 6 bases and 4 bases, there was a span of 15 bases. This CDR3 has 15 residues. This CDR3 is CASSQTAGVNEKLFF. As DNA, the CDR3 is TGTGCCAGTAGCCAGACCGCAGGGGTTAATGAAAAACTGTTTTTT.

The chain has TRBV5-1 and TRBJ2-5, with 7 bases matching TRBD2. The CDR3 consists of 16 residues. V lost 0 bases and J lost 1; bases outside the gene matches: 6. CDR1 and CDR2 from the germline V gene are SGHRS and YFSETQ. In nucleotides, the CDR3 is TGCGCCAGCAGCTTGGGCCCAGCGGGGACCCAAGAGACCCAGTACTTC. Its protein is CASSLGPAGTQETQYF.